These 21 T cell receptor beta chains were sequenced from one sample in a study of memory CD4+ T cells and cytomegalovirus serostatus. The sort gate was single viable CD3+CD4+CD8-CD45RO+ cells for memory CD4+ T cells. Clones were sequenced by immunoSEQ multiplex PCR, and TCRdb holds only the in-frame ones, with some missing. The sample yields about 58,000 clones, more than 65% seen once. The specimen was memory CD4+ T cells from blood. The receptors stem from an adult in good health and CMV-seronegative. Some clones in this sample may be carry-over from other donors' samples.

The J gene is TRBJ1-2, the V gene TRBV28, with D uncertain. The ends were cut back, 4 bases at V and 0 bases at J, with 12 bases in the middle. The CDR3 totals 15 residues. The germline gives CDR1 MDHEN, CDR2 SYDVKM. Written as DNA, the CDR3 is TGTGCCAGCAGTTCTTGGGTTGCTACTAACTATGGCTACACCTTC. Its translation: CASSSWVATNYGYTF.

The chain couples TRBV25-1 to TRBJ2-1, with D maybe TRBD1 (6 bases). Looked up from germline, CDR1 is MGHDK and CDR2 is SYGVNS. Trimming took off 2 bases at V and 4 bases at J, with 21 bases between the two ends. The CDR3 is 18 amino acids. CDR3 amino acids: CASSEGGQRARAYNEQFF. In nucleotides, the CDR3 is TGTGCCAGCAGTGAAGGGGGACAAAGGGCCAGAGCTTACAATGAGCAGTTCTTC. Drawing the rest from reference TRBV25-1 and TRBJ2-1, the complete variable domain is EADIYQTPRYLVIGTGKKITLECSQTMGHDKMYWYQQDPGMELHLIHYSYGVNSTEKGDLSSESTVSRIRTEHFPLTLESARPSHTSQYLCASSEGGQRARAYNEQFFGPGTRLTVL.

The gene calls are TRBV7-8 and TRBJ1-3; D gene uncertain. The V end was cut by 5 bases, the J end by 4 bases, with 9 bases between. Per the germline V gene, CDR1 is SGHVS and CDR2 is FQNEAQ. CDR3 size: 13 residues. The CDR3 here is CASSQIGGNTIYF. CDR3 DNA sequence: TGTGCCAGCAGCCAAATCGGGGGAAACACCATATATTTT.

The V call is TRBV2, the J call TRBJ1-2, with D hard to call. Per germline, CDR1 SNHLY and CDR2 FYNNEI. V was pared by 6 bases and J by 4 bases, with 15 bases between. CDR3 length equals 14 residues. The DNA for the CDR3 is TGTGCCAGCAGAGGCCAGCTCGAGTCCTATGGCTACACCTTC. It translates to CASRGQLESYGYTF.

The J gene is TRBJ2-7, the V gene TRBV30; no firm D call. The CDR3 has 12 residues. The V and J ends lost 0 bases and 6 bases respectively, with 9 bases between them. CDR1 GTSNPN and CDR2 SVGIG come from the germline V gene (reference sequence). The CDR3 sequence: CAWSVNGLEQYF. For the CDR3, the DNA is TGTGCCTGGAGTGTAAACGGGCTCGAGCAGTACTTC.

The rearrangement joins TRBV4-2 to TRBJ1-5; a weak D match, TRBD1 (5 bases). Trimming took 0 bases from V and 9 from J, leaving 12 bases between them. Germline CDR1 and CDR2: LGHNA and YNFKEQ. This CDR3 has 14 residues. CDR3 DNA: TGTGCCAGCAGCCAAGATGAGGGGAATGGGCCCCAGCATTTT. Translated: CASSQDEGNGPQHF.

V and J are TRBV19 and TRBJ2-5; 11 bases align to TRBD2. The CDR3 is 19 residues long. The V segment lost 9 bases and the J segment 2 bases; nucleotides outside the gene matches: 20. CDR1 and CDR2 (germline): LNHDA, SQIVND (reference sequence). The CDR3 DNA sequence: TGTGCCAGACCCGACAGGGTAATAGCGGGAGGGCCGGAACAAGAGACCCAGTACTTC. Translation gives CARPDRVIAGGPEQETQYF.

DNA of the CDR3: TGTGCCAGCAGTACTAGCGGCGAGACCCAGTACTTC. Protein sequence: CASSTSGETQYF. The J gene is TRBJ2-5, the V gene TRBV5-6; 8 nucleotides match TRBD2. Germline assignment: CDR1 SGHDT and CDR2 YYEEEE. J gave up 5 bases and V 5 bases, and 2 bases lay outside the gene matches. The CDR3 has 12 residues.

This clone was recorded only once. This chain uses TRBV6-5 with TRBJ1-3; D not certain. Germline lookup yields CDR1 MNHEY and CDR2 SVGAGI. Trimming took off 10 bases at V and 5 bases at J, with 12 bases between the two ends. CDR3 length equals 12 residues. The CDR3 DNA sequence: TGTGCCACTTCGAGTCAGCGAAACACCATATATTTT. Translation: CATSSQRNTIYF.

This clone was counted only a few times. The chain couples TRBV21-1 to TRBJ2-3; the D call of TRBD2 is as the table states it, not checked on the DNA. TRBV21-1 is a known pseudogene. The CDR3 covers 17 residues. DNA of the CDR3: TGTGCCAGCAGGAAGGGAGGAGCGGGAATTTACACAGATACGCAGTATTTT. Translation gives CASRKGGAGIYTDTQYF.

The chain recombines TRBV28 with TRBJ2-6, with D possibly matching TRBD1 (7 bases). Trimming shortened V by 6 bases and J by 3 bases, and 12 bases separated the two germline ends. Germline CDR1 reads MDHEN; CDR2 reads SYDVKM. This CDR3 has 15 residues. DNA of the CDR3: TGTGCCAGCAGCAGGGGGACTGGTGGGGCCAACGTCCTGACTTTC. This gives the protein CASSRGTGGANVLTF.

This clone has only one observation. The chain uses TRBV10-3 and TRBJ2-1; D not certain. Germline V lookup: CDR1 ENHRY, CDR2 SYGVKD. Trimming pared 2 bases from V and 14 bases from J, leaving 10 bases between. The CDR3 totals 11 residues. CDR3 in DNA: TGTGCCATCAGTGAGGGTACCCGAAAGTTCTTC. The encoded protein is CAISEGTRKFF.

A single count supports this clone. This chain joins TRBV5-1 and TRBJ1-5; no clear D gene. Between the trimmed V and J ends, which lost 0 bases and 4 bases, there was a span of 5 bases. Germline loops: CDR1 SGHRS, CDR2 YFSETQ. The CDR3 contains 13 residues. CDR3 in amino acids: CASSLGANQPQHF. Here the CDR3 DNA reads TGCGCCAGCAGCTTGGGTGCGAATCAGCCCCAGCATTTT.

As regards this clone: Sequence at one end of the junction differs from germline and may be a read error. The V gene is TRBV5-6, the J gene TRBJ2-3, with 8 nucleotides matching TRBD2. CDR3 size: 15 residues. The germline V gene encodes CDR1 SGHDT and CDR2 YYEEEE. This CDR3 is CASSFFSGATGTQYF. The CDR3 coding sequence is TGTGCCAGCAGCTTCTTTAGCGGGGCCACAGGTACGCAGTATTTT. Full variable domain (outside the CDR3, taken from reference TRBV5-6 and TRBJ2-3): DAGVTQSPTHLIKTRGQQVTLRCSPKSGHDTVSWYQQALGQGPQFIFQYYEEEERQRGNFPDRFSGHQFPNYSSELNVNALLLGDSALYLCASSFFSGATGTQYFGPGTRLTVL.

The CDR3 DNA sequence: TGTGCCAGCTCATCATGGACAGGGCAGGATAATGAAAAACTGTTTTTT. It yields the protein CASSSWTGQDNEKLFF. The rearrangement uses TRBV18 and TRBJ1-4; the match to TRBD1 covers 8 bases. Germline assignment: CDR1 KGHSH and CDR2 LQKENI. This CDR3 comprises 16 residues. V shed 5 bases and J 4 bases; nucleotides not matched to a gene: 9.

CDR3 nucleotide sequence: TGCAGCGTTGAAGATTTAGGGGGGCCCCAGCATTTT. Translation: CSVEDLGGPQHF. The V and J genes are TRBV29-1 and TRBJ1-5; a weak D match, TRBD1 (6 bases). V lost 0 bases and J lost 9, with 9 bases in between. Germline CDR1 reads SQVTM; CDR2 reads ANQGSEA. The CDR3 spans 12 residues.

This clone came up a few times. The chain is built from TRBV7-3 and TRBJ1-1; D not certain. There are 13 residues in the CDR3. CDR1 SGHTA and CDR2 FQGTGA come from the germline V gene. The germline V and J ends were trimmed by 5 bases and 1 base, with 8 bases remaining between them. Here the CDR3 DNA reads TGTGCCAGCAGCCGGACTCAGAACACTGAAGCTTTCTTT. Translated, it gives CASSRTQNTEAFF.

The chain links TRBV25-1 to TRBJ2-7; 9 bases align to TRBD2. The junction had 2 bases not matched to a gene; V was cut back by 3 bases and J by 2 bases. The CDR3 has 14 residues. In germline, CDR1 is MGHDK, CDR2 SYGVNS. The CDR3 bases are TGTGCCAGCAGTGACGGCGGGAGGGCCTACGAGCAGTACTTC. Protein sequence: CASSDGGRAYEQYF.

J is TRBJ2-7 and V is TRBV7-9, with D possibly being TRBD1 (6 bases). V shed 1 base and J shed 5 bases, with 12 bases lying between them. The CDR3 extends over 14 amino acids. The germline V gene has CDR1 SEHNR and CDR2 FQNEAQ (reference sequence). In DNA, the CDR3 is TGTGCCAGCAGCTTAGAGCAGGGGCCCAACGAGCAGTACTTC. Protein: CASSLEQGPNEQYF.

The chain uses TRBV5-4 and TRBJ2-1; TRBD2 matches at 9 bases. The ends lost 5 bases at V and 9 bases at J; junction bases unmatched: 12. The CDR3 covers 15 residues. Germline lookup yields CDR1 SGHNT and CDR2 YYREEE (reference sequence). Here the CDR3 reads CASRLTPSGDFEQFF. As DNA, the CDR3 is TGTGCCAGCAGGCTGACGCCTAGCGGGGACTTTGAGCAGTTCTTC.

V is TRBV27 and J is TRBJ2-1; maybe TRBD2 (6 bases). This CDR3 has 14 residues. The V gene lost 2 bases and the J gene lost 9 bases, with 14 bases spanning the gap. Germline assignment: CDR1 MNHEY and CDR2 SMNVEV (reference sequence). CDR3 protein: CASSLGGRNGEQFF. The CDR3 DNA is TGTGCCAGCAGTTTAGGAGGGAGGAACGGTGAGCAGTTCTTC.